These 22 T cell receptor beta chains came from one sample sequenced in a study of regulatory T cells in long-lasting Graves disease. Arm-PCR of CDR3 regions and iRepertoire HTBI primers were used to build TCR beta libraries. One entry per CDR3 protein, called by TCRdb with MiXCR from the multiplex PCR reads. The profile shows about 450,000 distinct CDR3 sequences, 16% of them singletons. Time point reported: newly diagnosed GD, antithyroid drugs for less than 3 months. After RNA was extracted from PBMCs, the TCR library was made from it. This same sample was also part of a study on T cells in Graves' hyperthyroidism and ophthalmopathy.

Sequencing was performed on peripheral blood mononuclear cells (PBMCs), taken at new diagnosis, from a patient treated with antithyroid drugs. The receptors shown here come from a woman in her twenties or thirties with Graves disease.

This rearrangement joins TRBV30 to TRBJ2-1, with a weak D call TRBD1 (6 bases). Trimming left V 5 bases short and J 2 bases short, with 16 bases between. The germline V gene encodes CDR1 GTSNPN and CDR2 SVGIG (reference sequence). The CDR3 loop spans 15 amino acids. In DNA, the CDR3 is TGTGCCTGGTCAAAACCACAGGGCCCCTACAATGAGCAGTTCTTC. This translates into CAWSKPQGPYNEQFF.

The chain combines TRBV19 with TRBJ1-5; 7 bases align to TRBD1. Germline V gene data show CDR1 as LNHDA and CDR2 as SQIVND (reference sequence). CDR3 length: 16 amino acids. V lost 7 bases to trimming and J lost 0 bases; unmatched junction nucleotides: 9. CDR3 nucleotides: TGTGCCAGTACCGCCCGGACAGGAGATAGCAATCAGCCCCAGCATTTT. Its translation: CASTARTGDSNQPQHF.

This clonotype was seen a handful of times. The chain is built from TRBV12-3 or TRBV12-4 and TRBJ1-4, with TRBD1 matching over 9 bases. The trim removed 4 bases at V and 6 bases at J, leaving 6 bases unmatched. The CDR3 is made up of 15 amino acids. CDR3 sequence (DNA): TGTGCCAGCAGTTCCCGGGACAGGGTACATGAAAAACTGTTTTTT. It translates to CASSSRDRVHEKLFF.

This chain connects TRBV29-1 to TRBJ1-1, with unresolved D. The CDR3 has 18 residues. Germline values: CDR1 SQVTM, CDR2 ANQGSEA. The V gene lost 3 bases and the J gene lost 0 bases, with 23 bases spanning the gap. CDR3 residues: CSVDGQDLTLRMNTEAFF. The CDR3 nucleotides are TGCAGCGTTGATGGCCAGGACCTAACACTGAGGATGAACACTGAAGCTTTCTTT.

There are many counts of this clonotype. The chain is built from TRBV7-2 and TRBJ2-6; possibly TRBD1 for D (6 bases). This CDR3 is built from 16 residues. The germline CDR1 and CDR2 sequences are SGHTA and FQGNSA. Trimming took off 5 bases at V and 2 bases at J, with 13 bases between the two ends. As DNA, the CDR3 is TGTGCCAGCAGCGCCACAGGGTTGGCTGGGGCCAACGTCCTGACTTTC. As protein: CASSATGLAGANVLTF.

This clonotype has at least ten counts. This rearrangement joins TRBV12-3 or TRBV12-4 to TRBJ1-5; TRBD1 is a possible D gene (5 bases). The CDR3 covers 16 residues. With 7 bases removed from V and 11 bases from J, the gap between germline ends came to 27 bases. The CDR3 DNA is TGTGCCAGCACTGGGTGGGGCAGGAACGGGAATGTGGCCCAGCATTTT. This encodes CASTGWGRNGNVAQHF.

Many counts were recorded for this clonotype. The CDR3 protein is CASSTYNEQFF. The CDR3 nucleotides are TGTGCCAGCAGTACTTACAATGAGCAGTTCTTC. V usage is TRBV2 and J usage is TRBJ2-1; D not resolved. The V end was cut by 5 bases, the J end by 4 bases, with 3 bases between. This CDR3 spans 11 amino acids. CDR1 and CDR2 (germline): SNHLY, FYNNEI.

This clonotype has a handful of counts. The rearrangement links TRBV29-1 to TRBJ2-1; D assignment may be TRBD1 or TRBD2 (5 bases each). CDR3 size: 11 residues. The V and J ends lost 4 bases and 13 bases respectively, with 14 bases between them. The V gene's germline CDR1 is SQVTM and CDR2 ANQGSEA. The CDR3 here is CSVVWGSGQFF. The CDR3 DNA reads TGCAGCGTTGTGTGGGGCTCGGGACAGTTCTTC.

This clonotype was detected many times. The rearrangement uses TRBV6-2 or TRBV6-3 and TRBJ2-1; unclear D gene. Germline V CDR1 and CDR2: MNHEY, SVGEGT. This CDR3 has 11 residues. The V and J ends lost 2 bases and 8 bases respectively, with 4 bases between them. In nucleotides, the CDR3 is TGTGCCAGCAGTTACGAGGATGAGCAGTTCTTC. Residues: CASSYEDEQFF.

The J gene is TRBJ2-1, the V gene TRBV7-2; D gene uncertain. CDR1 is SGHTA, CDR2 FQGNSA, per germline. The CDR3 runs to 15 residues. V was cut by 1 base and J by 0 bases, with 7 bases left in between. Here the CDR3 reads CASSLELNSYNEQFF. DNA of the CDR3: TGTGCCAGCAGCTTAGAACTAAACTCCTACAATGAGCAGTTCTTC.

This clonotype appeared many times. The chain employs TRBV18 and TRBJ1-1; possible D gene TRBD1, 6 bases. This CDR3 region has 15 residues. Germline V gene sequence: CDR1 KGHSH, CDR2 LQKENI. V gave up 1 base and J gave up 3 bases, with 12 bases separating them. CDR3 DNA sequence: TGTGCCAGCTCACCACGGGGGGCGGGCGACACTGAAGCTTTCTTT. Translation gives CASSPRGAGDTEAFF.

This clonotype was observed a few times. V and J are TRBV28 and TRBJ2-4; TRBD2 matches at 9 bases. This CDR3 region has 18 residues. V dropped 6 bases and J dropped 0; count of bases not matched to a gene: 12. Germline V gene sequence: CDR1 MDHEN, CDR2 SYDVKM. CDR3 region: CASRGASGTRLAKNIQYF. Here the CDR3 DNA reads TGTGCCAGCAGGGGGGCTAGCGGGACAAGACTAGCCAAAAACATTCAGTACTTC.

This clonotype was observed many times. The CDR3 is CASSFIPSLSRNEQFF. The CDR3 DNA sequence: TGTGCCAGCAGCTTCATCCCCTCTCTATCTCGCAATGAGCAGTTCTTC. The chain employs TRBV7-3 and TRBJ2-1; D unresolved. The CDR3 is 16 amino acids. V lost 3 bases, J lost 6 bases, and 18 bases lay in between. In germline, CDR1 is SGHTA, CDR2 FQGTGA.

This clonotype showed up many times. This rearrangement joins TRBV15 to TRBJ2-1, with TRBD2 matching over 9 bases. This CDR3 contains 14 residues. In germline, CDR1 is LNHNV, CDR2 YYDKDF (reference sequence). The junction had 14 bases not matched to a gene; V was cut back by 4 bases and J by 16 bases. In DNA form, the CDR3 reads TGTGCCACCAGCAAACCCCCGGGCGGGAGGGCCGGATTCTTC. This translates into CATSKPPGGRAGFF.

V gene TRBV7-2 combines with J gene TRBJ2-7; maybe TRBD1 (7 bases). Per germline, CDR1 SGHTA and CDR2 FQGNSA. The CDR3 is made up of 15 amino acids. V lost 2 bases, J lost 2 bases, and 13 bases lay in between. CDR3 loop: CASSLRRDRTYEQYF. CDR3 nucleotide sequence: TGTGCCAGCAGCTTAAGGAGGGACAGAACCTACGAGCAGTACTTC. Complete variable domain (other parts from reference TRBV7-2 and TRBJ2-7): GAGVSQSPSNKVTEKGKDVELRCDPISGHTALYWYRQSLGQGLEFLIYFQGNSAPDKSGLPSDRFSAERTGGSVSTLTIQRTQQEDSAVYLCASSLRRDRTYEQYFGPGTRLTVT.

The CDR3 DNA sequence: TGTGCCAGCTCGCCTAACAGGGGAGGCACAGATACGCAGTATTTT. It codes for CASSPNRGGTDTQYF. This sequence joins TRBV18 and TRBJ2-3, with 7 nucleotides matching TRBD1. Germline lookup yields CDR1 KGHSH and CDR2 LQKENI. The V gene end was trimmed by 6 bases and the J gene end by 1 base; junction bases not matched to a gene: 7. The CDR3 extends over 15 amino acids.

This clonotype was observed many times. The J gene is TRBJ1-2, the V gene TRBV20-1; a possible D gene is TRBD1 (6 bases). The CDR3 covers 14 residues. Deletions cut 4 bases from V and 0 bases from J, with 12 bases between. Looked up from germline, CDR1 is DFQATT and CDR2 is SNEGSKA (reference sequence). The CDR3 loop is CSANPGHSNYGYTF. For the CDR3, the DNA is TGCAGTGCTAATCCGGGACATTCTAACTATGGCTACACCTTC.

This clonotype was counted at least ten times. J is TRBJ2-1 and V is TRBV20-1; 11 nucleotides line up with TRBD2. Germline V gene data show CDR1 as DFQATT and CDR2 as SNEGSKA (reference sequence). CDR3 length equals 16 residues. V trimming: 5 bases; J trimming: 8 bases; junction bases outside the gene matches: 14. The CDR3 loop reads CSAGGRTSGPEDEQFF. For the CDR3, the DNA is TGCAGTGCTGGAGGGAGGACTAGCGGGCCTGAGGATGAGCAGTTCTTC.

This clonotype was observed at least ten times. The chain is built from TRBV3-1 and TRBJ1-1; D unclear. The CDR3 runs 14 residues. CDR1 is LGHDT, CDR2 YNNKEL, per germline (reference sequence). Trimming took off 4 bases at V and 2 bases at J, with 11 bases between the two ends. CDR3 DNA: TGTGCCAGCAGCCGACTAAGGAGCAACACTGAAGCTTTCTTT. Translated: CASSRLRSNTEAFF.

This clonotype was seen at least ten times. This chain uses TRBV5-5 with TRBJ1-3; D unclear. The V gene lost 4 bases and the J gene lost 2 bases, with 16 bases spanning the gap. The V gene's germline CDR1 is SGHKS and CDR2 YYEKEE (reference sequence). The CDR3 length is 16 residues. As DNA, the CDR3 is TGTGCCAGCAGCCCGGGCCCCCGTTCCGCTGGAAACACCATATATTTT. It is translated as CASSPGPRSAGNTIYF.

This clonotype has ten or more counts. This sequence joins TRBV20-1 and TRBJ2-3; no reliable D call. Germline assignment: CDR1 DFQATT and CDR2 SNEGSKA (reference sequence). The CDR3 runs to 15 residues. V was cut by 0 bases and J by 2 bases, with 12 bases left in between. CDR3 nucleotide sequence: TGCAGTGCTAGAGATCCGCCCGCAATCACAGATACGCAGTATTTT. Its protein is CSARDPPAITDTQYF.

This clonotype was counted at least ten times. The genes are TRBV7-8 and TRBJ2-7; tentatively, D is TRBD1 (5 bases). The CDR3 spans 15 residues. Germline V gives CDR1 SGHVS, CDR2 FQNEAQ. V lost 7 bases, J lost 1 base, and 17 bases lay in between. CDR3 nucleotide sequence: TGTGCCAGCATCCAGGGTAGAGGACGGTCCTACGAGCAGTACTTC. Translation gives CASIQGRGRSYEQYF.